This T cell receptor (beta chain) was identified during a study of T cells in Graves' hyperthyroidism and ophthalmopathy. This clonotype occurred many times. The CDR3 covers 13 residues. V was shortened by 0 bases and J by 7 bases, with 10 bases between the two germline ends. Germline loops: CDR1 SGHRS, CDR2 YFSETQ. RNA transcripts were the template for amplifying TCR beta CDR3 regions. An initial round of RT-PCR targeting the TCR CDR3 relied on the HTBI primer set. TCRdb re-derived calls from the multiplex PCR reads in MiXCR, one entry per CDR3 protein. The table has 200,000 to 300,000 distinct CDR3 sequences, around 15% seen once.

Sequenced material: blood. The V gene is TRBV5-1, the J gene TRBJ1-1, with D perhaps matching TRBD1 (5 bases). This clonotype was sampled from a woman younger than 35 with Graves' ophthalmopathy. CDR3 sequence reads: CASSLDSGSEAFF. As DNA, the CDR3 is TGCGCCAGCAGCTTGGATTCAGGGAGTGAAGCTTTCTTT.